This note documents a single T cell receptor beta chain sequence. The CDR3 is 14 residues long. The ends were cut back, 3 bases at V and 0 bases at J, with 8 bases in the middle. Germline V gives CDR1 MNHEY, CDR2 SMNVEV (reference sequence). Peripheral blood CD8+ and CD4+ T cells were profiled by TCR beta sequencing. The multiple sclerosis controls were treatment-naive patients with relapsing-remitting disease that was stable or active. With random hexamers, reverse transcription was performed on roughly 0.5 to 1 ug of RNA. The immunoSEQ assay covered 54 Vbeta and 13 Jbeta segments for CDR3. Using its own MiXCR run on the immunoSEQ multiplex PCR reads, TCRdb lists one record per CDR3 protein. The data show 100,000 to 150,000 distinct CDR3 sequences, 93% seen once. These data come from a study of CD8 T cells in Susac syndrome.

The specimen was CD8+ T cells from PBMCs. The TCR originated in a human donor with multiple sclerosis. The V and J genes are TRBV27 and TRBJ1-1; no reliable D call. CDR3 in DNA: TGTGCCAGCAGTTTGGGATTTATGAACACTGAAGCTTTCTTT. Translated, it gives CASSLGFMNTEAFF.